Each of the 11 T cell receptor beta chains below was sequenced from the same sample in a study of shared clonotypes between healthy human individuals. The repertoire was sequenced with immunoSEQ multiplex PCR; TCRdb's copy has only in-frame clones and lacks some. The table has approximately 1,000,000 clones, 70% to 80% seen once. Material: memory CD4+ T cells from PBMCs. Subset: CD45RA-negative fraction. These receptor sequences come from a man in his late teens or twenties in good health. Some clones in this sample may be carry-over from other donors' samples.

The rearrangement joins TRBV5-1 to TRBJ1-4, with 7 nucleotides matching TRBD1. From germline, CDR1 is SGHRS and CDR2 YFSETQ. Trimming took 0 bases from V and 5 from J; bases not matched to a gene: 7. The CDR3 runs 16 residues. CDR3 DNA sequence: TGCGCCAGCAGCTTGGAAGGGAGGGGGCGCAATGAAAAACTGTTTTTT. Its protein product is CASSLEGRGRNEKLFF. The variable domain in full, with the rest retrieved from reference TRBV5-1 and TRBJ1-4, is KAGVTQTPRYLIKTRGQQVTLSCSPISGHRSVSWYQQTPGQGLQFLFEYFSETQRNKGNFPGRFSGRQFSNSRSEMNVSTLELGDSALYLCASSLEGRGRNEKLFFGSGTQLSVL.

V usage is TRBV6-1 and J usage is TRBJ2-5; D may match TRBD1 or TRBD2 (5 bases each). The CDR3 has 12 residues. CDR1 is MNHNS and CDR2 is SASEGT in the germline V gene. V dropped 7 bases and J dropped 5 bases, with 11 bases sitting between them. The CDR3 sequence is CASKDEGETQYF. The CDR3 coding sequence is TGTGCCAGCAAGGACGAGGGGGAGACCCAGTACTTC.

The chain carries TRBV6-1 and TRBJ1-1; 11 bases match TRBD1. With V trimmed by 2 bases and J by 5 bases, 7 bases remained unmatched. The CDR3 length is 16 residues. Per the germline V gene, CDR1 is MNHNS and CDR2 is SASEGT. This CDR3 reads CASSEREGTGGTEAFF. The CDR3 bases are TGTGCCAGCAGTGAAAGGGAGGGGACAGGGGGGACTGAAGCTTTCTTT.

This chain joins TRBV18 and TRBJ1-3; 10 bases align to TRBD1. V dropped 1 base and J dropped 0; count of bases not matched to a gene: 9. Germline assignment: CDR1 KGHSH and CDR2 LQKENI. The CDR3 totals 19 residues. CDR3 sequence reads: CASSPQAGTGVLSGNTIYF. The DNA for the CDR3 is TGTGCCAGCTCACCACAAGCCGGGACAGGGGTCCTCTCTGGAAACACCATATATTTT.

The chain combines TRBV28 with TRBJ1-1; D remains ambiguous. V lost 6 bases and J lost 11, with 19 bases in between. The CDR3 loop spans 13 amino acids. Germline CDR1 and CDR2: MDHEN and SYDVKM. The CDR3 bases are TGTGCCAGCAGGGTACCTCATGGTTTGGCGGCTTTCTTT. This translates into CASRVPHGLAAFF.

The chain has TRBV4-1 and TRBJ2-3, with D hard to call. This CDR3 comprises 14 residues. Germline V gene lookup returns CDR1 MGHRA and CDR2 YSYEKL. With 4 bases removed from V and 4 bases from J, the gap between germline ends came to 12 bases. The CDR3 here is CASSLKGVADTQYF. The CDR3 DNA reads as TGCGCCAGCAGCCTAAAGGGTGTTGCAGATACGCAGTATTTT.

The CDR3 DNA follows: TGTGCCAGCAGTTCTCCGGGGCGGGGGCTGACAGATACGCAGTATTTT. This translates into CASSSPGRGLTDTQYF. The chain has TRBV28 and TRBJ2-3; possibly TRBD2 for D (7 bases). Germline-derived CDR1 and CDR2 are MDHEN and SYDVKM. This CDR3 region has 16 residues. Trimming left V 4 bases short and J 3 bases short, with 17 bases between.

With respect to this clone: Other DNA sequences in this sample translate to the same CDR3. V usage is TRBV9 and J usage is TRBJ2-2; 7 bases map to TRBD2. V lost 2 bases to trimming and J lost 1 base; unmatched junction nucleotides: 5. Per germline, CDR1 SGDLS and CDR2 YYNGEE. The CDR3 loop spans 16 amino acids. CDR3 protein: CASSVASGVNTGELFF. The DNA of the CDR3 is TGTGCCAGCAGCGTGGCTAGCGGAGTGAACACCGGGGAGCTGTTTTTT.

This chain connects TRBV4-1 to TRBJ1-4, with D perhaps TRBD1 (6 bases). This CDR3 region has 15 residues. Germline-derived CDR1 and CDR2 are MGHRA and YSYEKL. V lost 2 bases to trimming and J lost 0 bases, with 7 bases between them. The DNA of the CDR3 is TGCGCCAGCAGCCAACCAGGGGCAACTAATGAAAAACTGTTTTTT. Translated, it gives CASSQPGATNEKLFF.

The V call is TRBV5-1, the J call TRBJ2-5, with 12 bases identical to TRBD1. Germline loops: CDR1 SGHRS, CDR2 YFSETQ. J gave up 11 bases and V 0 bases, and 11 bases lay outside the gene matches. This CDR3 contains 16 residues. DNA of the CDR3: TGCGCCAGCAGCTTGGGAACCGGGACAGGGGGCAGAGAGCAGTACTTC. Amino acid sequence: CASSLGTGTGGREQYF.

A note on this clone: Because the CDR3 is missing its conserved closing phenylalanine or tryptophan, this is likely a read error. The chain joins TRBV5-1 to TRBJ2-3, with TRBD2 matching over 7 bases. From germline, CDR1 is SGHRS and CDR2 YFSETQ. The junction had 7 bases not matched to a gene; V was cut back by 1 base and J by 2 bases. The CDR3 is 16 residues long. CDR3: CASSLKLGTTTDTQYS. The CDR3 nucleotides are TGCGCCAGCAGCTTGAAACTCGGGACTACCACAGATACGCAGTATTCT.